This is a list of T cell receptor beta chains from one sample in a study of T cells in Graves' hyperthyroidism and ophthalmopathy. TCRdb called the multiplex PCR reads again in MiXCR, with one record for every CDR3 protein. The sample has hundreds of thousands of distinct CDR3 sequences, about an eighth seen once. The sequencing sample was made of blood. The receptors were gathered from a woman between 35 and 50 years old with Graves' ophthalmopathy. Both conserved end residues are part of each CDR3. The D gene is left open where the match is weak. For some rows the clone size is stated as once, few or many, or as a class when expanded; others skip it.

DNA	CDR3	size	J	V	D
TGTGCCAGCAGTGAGGCGAACACTGAAGCTTTCTTT	CASSEANTEAFF	many	TRBJ1-1	TRBV6-1	.
TGTGCCAGTAGTATAGATCTGCAGGGGGTGAACACCGGGGAGCTGTTTTTT	CASSIDLQGVNTGELFF	.	TRBJ2-2	TRBV19	TRBD1
TGCAGTGCTAGTTCACTTCTTCTGGGAGTAAGCTCCTACAATGAGCAGTTCTTC	CSASSLLLGVSSYNEQFF	few	TRBJ2-1	TRBV20-1	.
TGTGCCAGCAGTTACTCCACTTTGGACAGGGGGGACTATGGCTACACCTTC	CASSYSTLDRGDYGYTF	many	TRBJ1-2	TRBV6-5	TRBD1
TGTGTCAGCAGCGCTAGCGGGTCATCCTACGAGCAGTACTTC	CVSSASGSSYEQYF	.	TRBJ2-7	TRBV7-6	TRBD2
TGTGCCAGCATAAGCTTGGAGGGAGCCACAGATACGCAGTATTTT	CASISLEGATDTQYF	many	TRBJ2-3	TRBV28	.
TGTGCCAGCAGCCCTAGATCGGTCGGGACAGGGGATCGCGAGCAGTACTTC	CASSPRSVGTGDREQYF	.	TRBJ2-7	TRBV2	TRBD1
TGTGCCAGCAGCTTGTCGACGGTTGGGCAGTTCTTC	CASSLSTVGQFF	.	TRBJ2-1	TRBV5-6	.
TGTGCCAGTAGTACCCGGTATAGGCTAGGTTACAATGAGCAGTTCTTC	CASSTRYRLGYNEQFF	.	TRBJ2-1	TRBV19	.
TGTGCCACCAGTGGACAGGGGGCAGATACGCAGTATTTT	CATSGQGADTQYF	.	TRBJ2-3	TRBV2	TRBD1
TGCAGTGTTCCACAGGGGGGGCCGAATCAGCCCCAGCATTTT	CSVPQGGPNQPQHF	many	TRBJ1-5	TRBV20-1	TRBD1
TGTGCCAGTAGTATCGGACAGGAAGAGACCCAGTACTTC	CASSIGQEETQYF	.	TRBJ2-5	TRBV19	TRBD1
TGTGCCAGCAGTTTAAGAAACACCGGGGAGCTGTTTTTT	CASSLRNTGELFF	many	TRBJ2-2	TRBV28	.
TGTGCCAGCTTCCCCACAATCGGGAACACTGAAGCTTTCTTT	CASFPTIGNTEAFF	.	TRBJ1-1	TRBV18	.
TGTGCCAGCAGCGCCAGGACAGGGAGCTACACCTTC	CASSARTGSYTF	many	TRBJ1-2	TRBV9	TRBD1
TGCAGCGTCGGAGTAAACTATGGCTACACCTTC	CSVGVNYGYTF	many	TRBJ1-2	TRBV29-1	.
TGTGCCAGTCAAGGATGGAGGGGCAATCAGCCCCAGCATTTT	CASQGWRGNQPQHF	many	TRBJ1-5	TRBV19	.
TGCGCCAGCAGTGGGGGAGGGGTTGGCCGCCGGAGCACACACGAGCAGTACTTC	CASSGGGVGRRSTHEQYF	.	TRBJ2-7	TRBV5-1	TRBD2
TGCAGTGCGTCGAAGGGGACAGGGGGCGCTTTCTTT	CSASKGTGGAFF	few	TRBJ1-1	TRBV20-1	TRBD1
TGCAGCGTTGCAATGTCGTCGGTCTATGGCTACACCTTC	CSVAMSSVYGYTF	many	TRBJ1-2	TRBV29-1	.
TGTGCCAGCAGCCGACAGGGAGGGCAGTATTTT	CASSRQGGQYF	.	TRBJ2-3	TRBV5-6	.
TGCAGTGCTAGAGTGCCGGGACTAGATTTGAGCTCCTACGAGCAGTACTTC	CSARVPGLDLSSYEQYF	many	TRBJ2-7	TRBV20-1	TRBD2
TGCAGTGCCATTTTAACTTGGGGTGCAGATACGCAGTATTTT	CSAILTWGADTQYF	few	TRBJ2-3	TRBV20-1	.
TGTGCCATCGGTGGTAGTCGACAGAATGAAAAACTGTTTTTT	CAIGGSRQNEKLFF	many	TRBJ1-4	TRBV10-3	.
TGTGCCACCAGCAAAGGCAGAGTAAATCAGCCCCAGCATTTT	CATSKGRVNQPQHF	many	TRBJ1-5	TRBV15	.
TGCAGTGCTGATAGCGGGAGCTATGTCTACGAGCAGTACTTC	CSADSGSYVYEQYF	many	TRBJ2-7	TRBV20-1	TRBD2
TGCAGTGCTAGAGATCTGGCCTGGAAGTACTTC	CSARDLAWKYF	few	TRBJ2-5	TRBV20-1	.
TGTGCCAGCAGGAGGACTAGCGGGGGTTCCTACAATGAGCAGTTCTTC	CASRRTSGGSYNEQFF	many	TRBJ2-1	TRBV2	TRBD2
TGTGCCAGCAGCGTGGACAGGGGTTCATACGAGCAGTACTTC	CASSVDRGSYEQYF	.	TRBJ2-7	TRBV2	TRBD1
TGTGCCAGCAGCCAAGGGGACCCTGGACTGTCCGTAGCCAAAAACATTCAGTACTTC	CASSQGDPGLSVAKNIQYF	few	TRBJ2-4	TRBV3-1	.
TGTGCCAGCAGCCACGACCCCCGGGACGCGGGCTACACCTTC	CASSHDPRDAGYTF	many	TRBJ1-2	TRBV3-1	.
TGTGCCAGCAGCCTAACGGGACTAGCGGGGTTGACCCAGTACTTC	CASSLTGLAGLTQYF	many	TRBJ2-5	TRBV12-3/TRBV12-4	TRBD2
TGTGCCAGCAGTTTATCGCAGCTGGGTTCCTCCTACGAGCAGTACTTC	CASSLSQLGSSYEQYF	.	TRBJ2-7	TRBV27	.
TGCAGCGTTACTATGGGACTAGCGGCTGAGCAGTTCTTC	CSVTMGLAAEQFF	.	TRBJ2-1	TRBV29-1	TRBD2
TGTGCCAGCAGCCCCGCAATTTCCTACGAGCAGTACTTC	CASSPAISYEQYF	.	TRBJ2-7	TRBV7-9	.
TGTGCCAGCAGTTTGGTGGGGCGGTCTGGGGCCAACGTCCTGACTTTC	CASSLVGRSGANVLTF	many	TRBJ2-6	TRBV12-3/TRBV12-4	.
TGTGCCAGCAGCTCCCAGACAGGGCGAAGTGAAAAACTGTTTTTT	CASSSQTGRSEKLFF	.	TRBJ1-4	TRBV13	TRBD1
TGCAGTGCTAGAGGGATACCAAACAGGGTGGTTTCATTGGCGGGGAGCACAGATACGCAGTATTTT	CSARGIPNRVVSLAGSTDTQYF	few	TRBJ2-3	TRBV20-1	.
TGTGCCAGCAGTTGGCCTAGAAGAACCGGGGAGCTGTTTTTT	CASSWPRRTGELFF	.	TRBJ2-2	TRBV28	.
TGTGCCAGCAGCTTAGCGGCAAATGATGCTCGGCAGTTCTTC	CASSLAANDARQFF	many	TRBJ2-1	TRBV7-6	.
TGCAGTGCCCAAGACCCAAGCGGGGAACACTCCTACGAGCAGTACTTC	CSAQDPSGEHSYEQYF	many	TRBJ2-7	TRBV20-1	TRBD2
TGTGCCAGCAGTGAGAGGGGGGGCGGCTTAGGCTATGGCTACACCTTC	CASSERGGGLGYGYTF	.	TRBJ1-2	TRBV2	.
TGTGCCAGCAGTTTGTATAGCCCCTATGCAGCTTTCTTT	CASSLYSPYAAFF	many	TRBJ1-1	TRBV12-3/TRBV12-4	.
TGTGCCAGTAGTAGATTAGTGTGGTCGCAGAATGAGCAGTTCTTC	CASSRLVWSQNEQFF	many	TRBJ2-1	TRBV19	.
TGTGCCAGCAGTCTGGACGAGGGAGAGACCCAGTACTTC	CASSLDEGETQYF	many	TRBJ2-5	TRBV27	.
TGCAGCGTTTCCCAGAACTATGGCTACACCTTC	CSVSQNYGYTF	.	TRBJ1-2	TRBV29-1	.
TGCGCCAGCCGCCCCGGGACAGGGATCACTGAAGCTTTCTTT	CASRPGTGITEAFF	many	TRBJ1-1	TRBV5-1	TRBD1
TGCAGTGCTAGGAAATATCAGGGGGCAGACACTGAAGCTTTCTTT	CSARKYQGADTEAFF	few	TRBJ1-1	TRBV20-1	TRBD1
TGTGCCAGCTCGGGCAGGGCCTACGAGCAGTACTTC	CASSGRAYEQYF	many	TRBJ2-7	TRBV2	.
TGTGCCAGCAGTTACGGGGCTAGCGGGGGGTGGGAGACCCAGTACTTC	CASSYGASGGWETQYF	many	TRBJ2-5	TRBV6-6	TRBD2
TGTGCCAGCAGTTCGGAGCGGCTAACGGCCTACGAGCAGTACTTC	CASSSERLTAYEQYF	.	TRBJ2-7	TRBV28	.
TGTGCCAGCAGCTTAGACTCCACAGGGACCTACGGCTACACCTTC	CASSLDSTGTYGYTF	.	TRBJ1-2	TRBV7-9	.
TGTGCCAGCAGCGACCGGACAGGGAAGCCCCAGCATTTT	CASSDRTGKPQHF	many	TRBJ1-5	TRBV7-2	TRBD1